These 21 T cell receptor beta chains came from one sample sequenced in a study of CD8 T cells in ankylosing spondylitis. General study results and limits: The study identified a TCR beta motif of roughly eight highly homologous variants that appeared characteristic of ankylosing spondylitis blood.

TCRdb recomputed calls from the 5' RACE reads with MiXCR, one row per CDR3 protein. The profile shows about 800,000 distinct CDR3 sequences, about 11% of them singletons. Antigen specificity for these receptors is unknown. The sample comprised blood, either unsorted or a sorted T cell fraction (not recorded which). These receptors all come from a male donor with ankylosing spondylitis.

This rearrangement joins TRBV12-5 to TRBJ1-5; a possible D gene is TRBD1 (5 bases). The CDR3 extends over 19 amino acids. Germline assignment: CDR1 LGHNT and CDR2 FRNRAP. V was shortened by 0 bases and J by 0 bases, with 18 bases between the two germline ends. The DNA for the CDR3 is TGTGCTAGTGGTTTGGTCCGGGACGGGGAGGCCTATAGCAATCAGCCCCAGCATTTT. Translating gives CASGLVRDGEAYSNQPQHF. Variable domain in full (rest from reference TRBV12-5 and TRBJ1-5): DARVTQTPRHKVTEMGQEVTMRCQPILGHNTVFWYRQTMMQGLELLAYFRNRAPLDDSGMPKDRFSAEMPDATLATLKIQPSEPRDSAVYFCASGLVRDGEAYSNQPQHFGDGTRLSIL.

The table lists this clonotype with a few counts. The genes are TRBV28 and TRBJ2-1; tentatively, D is TRBD2 (6 bases). The CDR3 has 13 residues. The germline CDR1 and CDR2 sequences are MDHEN and SYDVKM. Deletions cut 11 bases from V and 1 base from J, with 12 bases between. Written as DNA, the CDR3 is TGTGCCGGCGGGCGGGATTCCTACAATGAGCAGTTCTTC. Translated, it gives CAGGRDSYNEQFF.

This clonotype was recorded a few times. The chain carries TRBV5-1 and TRBJ2-3; no reliable D call. Germline-derived CDR1 and CDR2 are SGHRS and YFSETQ. V lost 6 bases and J lost 0, with 14 bases in between. CDR3 length equals 15 residues. The CDR3 sequence: CASKEATLSTDTQYF. Here the CDR3 DNA reads TGCGCCAGCAAGGAAGCGACCCTTAGCACAGATACGCAGTATTTT. Full variable domain (outside the CDR3, taken from reference TRBV5-1 and TRBJ2-3): KAGVTQTPRYLIKTRGQQVTLSCSPISGHRSVSWYQQTPGQGLQFLFEYFSETQRNKGNFPGRFSGRQFSNSRSEMNVSTLELGDSALYLCASKEATLSTDTQYFGPGTRLTVL.

This clonotype was detected many times. The J gene is TRBJ1-1, the V gene TRBV7-2, with D perhaps matching TRBD1 (5 bases). The CDR3 has 13 amino acids. CDR1 SGHTA and CDR2 FQGNSA come from the germline V gene. Trimming cost V 3 bases and J 4 bases, with 9 bases left between them. CDR3 in amino acids: CASSFTGGTEAFF. The DNA for the CDR3 is TGTGCCAGCAGCTTTACGGGGGGCACTGAAGCTTTCTTT.

The chain's CDR3 is CASSQVDSYAGYTF. In nucleotides, the CDR3 is TGCGCCAGCAGCCAGGTAGACAGTTATGCCGGCTACACCTTC. This sequence joins TRBV4-3 and TRBJ1-2, with D possibly being TRBD1 (5 bases). Germline lookup yields CDR1 LGHNA and CDR2 YSLEER. The ends were cut back, 3 bases at V and 8 bases at J, with 16 bases in the middle. The CDR3 runs to 14 residues.

The J gene is TRBJ2-7, the V gene TRBV7-2, with TRBD2 matching 7 bases. Germline lookup yields CDR1 SGHTA and CDR2 FQGNSA. The V gene end was trimmed by 4 bases and the J gene end by 2 bases; junction bases not matched to a gene: 8. This CDR3 is 15 amino acids long. DNA for the CDR3: TGTGCCAGCAGCTCCCCTCAGCGGGGAACCTACGAGCAGTACTTC. Translation gives CASSSPQRGTYEQYF. The complete variable domain, with remaining parts taken from reference TRBV7-2 and TRBJ2-7, reads GAGVSQSPSNKVTEKGKDVELRCDPISGHTALYWYRQSLGQGLEFLIYFQGNSAPDKSGLPSDRFSAERTGGSVSTLTIQRTQQEDSAVYLCASSSPQRGTYEQYFGPGTRLTVT.

In its sample, this clonotype was seen a few times. This chain uses TRBV18 with TRBJ2-5; D uncertain. CDR1 and CDR2 from the germline V gene are KGHSH and LQKENI. V gave up 2 bases and J gave up 9 bases, with 7 bases separating them. The CDR3 has 11 residues. The CDR3 DNA follows: TGTGCCAGCTCACCAGGGGTATCCCAGTACTTC. It codes for CASSPGVSQYF.

The chain combines TRBV7-2 with TRBJ2-3; D might be TRBD2 (6 bases). V was clipped by 5 bases and J by 1 base, with 13 bases between them. The germline CDR1 and CDR2 sequences are SGHTA and FQGNSA. The CDR3 loop spans 15 amino acids. The CDR3 coding sequence is TGTGCCAGCAGCCTTAGCGGTTGGGGCACAGATACGCAGTATTTT. This gives the protein CASSLSGWGTDTQYF.

This clonotype was observed many times. The rearrangement links TRBV20-1 to TRBJ1-2; D is ambiguous. V was pared by 1 base and J by 3 bases, with 12 bases between. Germline loops: CDR1 DFQATT, CDR2 SNEGSKA (reference sequence). The CDR3 runs to 14 residues. CDR3 bases: TGCAGTGCTAGAGGGCCCGGGCGGGACTATGGCTACACCTTC. It codes for CSARGPGRDYGYTF.

This clonotype was counted a few times. The chain combines TRBV5-6 with TRBJ2-5, with TRBD2 identical over 9 bases. V trimming: 9 bases; J trimming: 4 bases; junction bases outside the gene matches: 10. The CDR3 spans 14 residues. From germline, CDR1 is SGHDT and CDR2 YYEEEE. CDR3 in DNA: TGTGCCACCACCATTAGCGGGAGCGCAGAGACCCAGTACTTC. This codes for CATTISGSAETQYF.

In its sample, this clonotype was seen a few times. The chain employs TRBV6-2 or TRBV6-3 and TRBJ1-1; D is unclear. This CDR3 spans 14 amino acids. The germline CDR1 and CDR2 sequences are MNHEY and SVGEGT. Trimming took off 7 bases at V and 1 base at J, with 13 bases between the two ends. The DNA for the CDR3 is TGTGCCAGCACCTTCCGGACCGGGAACACTGAAGCTTTCTTT. Translated, it gives CASTFRTGNTEAFF.

The chain couples TRBV20-1 to TRBJ2-1; tentatively, D is TRBD2 (6 bases). The CDR3 has 14 residues. In germline, CDR1 is DFQATT, CDR2 SNEGSKA (reference sequence). V dropped 2 bases and J dropped 9 bases, with 17 bases sitting between them. The CDR3: CSARMAGRGFEQFF. Here the CDR3 DNA reads TGCAGTGCTAGAATGGCGGGACGGGGTTTTGAGCAGTTCTTC.

This clonotype turned up a few times. The chain uses TRBV6-1 and TRBJ2-1; TRBD1 might be the D (6 bases). Trimming left V 6 bases short and J 6 bases short, with 15 bases between. Germline V gene lookup returns CDR1 MNHNS and CDR2 SASEGT. CDR3 size: 14 residues. The CDR3 sequence: CASRGTIRSNEQFF. The CDR3 DNA reads as TGTGCCAGCAGGGGGACAATCAGATCCAATGAGCAGTTCTTC.

In its sample, this clonotype was seen a few times. This chain uses TRBV28 with TRBJ2-1, with 9 bases identical to TRBD1. The CDR3 is 15 residues long. J lost 2 bases, V lost 6 bases, and 5 bases had no gene match. CDR1 is MDHEN, CDR2 SYDVKM, per germline. The CDR3 loop is CASRRTGVAYNEQFF. Written as DNA, the CDR3 is TGTGCCAGCAGACGGACAGGGGTGGCCTACAATGAGCAGTTCTTC.

V gene TRBV12-3 or TRBV12-4 combines with J gene TRBJ1-3; D gene uncertain. This CDR3 has 13 residues. Trimming took 7 bases from V and 4 from J, leaving 11 bases between them. CDR3 in DNA: TGTGCCAGCAAACGGTCGTCCGGAAACACCATATATTTT. Protein: CASKRSSGNTIYF.

In its sample, this clonotype was seen a few times. In DNA form, the CDR3 reads TGTGCCAGCAGCCCCGCGGGGGCTGGGGCCAACGTCCTGACTTTC. Translating it yields CASSPAGAGANVLTF. The V and J genes are TRBV27 and TRBJ2-6; the match to TRBD2 covers 7 bases. Germline CDR1 MNHEY, CDR2 SMNVEV (reference sequence). J was trimmed by 2 bases and V by 6 bases; bases with no gene match: 4. CDR3 length: 15 residues.

This chain uses TRBV28 with TRBJ1-4; D is undetermined. The CDR3 loop spans 13 amino acids. Looked up from germline, CDR1 is MDHEN and CDR2 is SYDVKM. Trimming pared 1 base from V and 6 bases from J, leaving 6 bases between. For the CDR3, the DNA is TGTGCCAGCAGTTTATTGTCTGATGAAAAACTGTTTTTT. Translated: CASSLLSDEKLFF.

This chain uses TRBV9 with TRBJ2-2; tentatively, D is TRBD2 (5 bases). The CDR3 covers 12 residues. The V end lost 7 bases, the J end lost 9 bases, and 13 bases lay between the germline ends. Germline V lookup: CDR1 SGDLS, CDR2 YYNGEE. The CDR3 protein is CASRGFGRELFF. The CDR3 region has the DNA TGTGCCAGCCGAGGGTTCGGCCGGGAGCTGTTTTTT.

This clonotype was found many times. Written as DNA, the CDR3 is TGCAGTGCTAGAGACAGTGGGAATTCCGATGAGCAGTTCTTC. It is translated as CSARDSGNSDEQFF. The J gene is TRBJ2-1, the V gene TRBV20-1; no definite D call. The CDR3 contains 14 residues. Between the trimmed V and J ends, which lost 0 bases and 8 bases, there was a span of 14 bases. The V gene's germline CDR1 is DFQATT and CDR2 SNEGSKA (reference sequence).

This clonotype turned up a few times. The rearrangement joins TRBV5-1 to TRBJ1-2, with D hard to call. Per germline, CDR1 SGHRS and CDR2 YFSETQ. V was shortened by 0 bases and J by 10 bases, with 13 bases between the two germline ends. CDR3 length: 13 amino acids. Written as DNA, the CDR3 is TGCGCCAGCAGCTTGGTAGGGAACTCCGACTACACCTTC. It translates to CASSLVGNSDYTF.

The V gene is TRBV7-2, the J gene TRBJ1-1; D not certain. This CDR3 has 16 amino acids. V shed 1 base and J shed 0 bases, with 12 bases lying between them. The V gene's germline CDR1 is SGHTA and CDR2 FQGNSA. CDR3 residues: CASSLEASQLNTEAFF. In DNA, the CDR3 is TGTGCCAGCAGCTTAGAAGCATCGCAGTTGAACACTGAAGCTTTCTTT.